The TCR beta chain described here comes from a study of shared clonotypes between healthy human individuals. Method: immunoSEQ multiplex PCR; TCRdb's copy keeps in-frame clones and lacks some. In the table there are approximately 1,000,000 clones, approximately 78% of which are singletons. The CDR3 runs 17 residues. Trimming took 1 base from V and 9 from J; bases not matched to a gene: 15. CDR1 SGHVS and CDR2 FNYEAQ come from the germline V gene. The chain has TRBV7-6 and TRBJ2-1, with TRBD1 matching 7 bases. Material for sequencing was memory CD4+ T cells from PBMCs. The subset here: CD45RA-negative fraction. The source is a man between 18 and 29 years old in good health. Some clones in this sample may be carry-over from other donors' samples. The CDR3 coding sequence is TGTGCCAGCAGCTTAGTATTATTGGGACAGCGGAGGAGTGAGCAGTTCTTC. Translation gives CASSLVLLGQRRSEQFF.